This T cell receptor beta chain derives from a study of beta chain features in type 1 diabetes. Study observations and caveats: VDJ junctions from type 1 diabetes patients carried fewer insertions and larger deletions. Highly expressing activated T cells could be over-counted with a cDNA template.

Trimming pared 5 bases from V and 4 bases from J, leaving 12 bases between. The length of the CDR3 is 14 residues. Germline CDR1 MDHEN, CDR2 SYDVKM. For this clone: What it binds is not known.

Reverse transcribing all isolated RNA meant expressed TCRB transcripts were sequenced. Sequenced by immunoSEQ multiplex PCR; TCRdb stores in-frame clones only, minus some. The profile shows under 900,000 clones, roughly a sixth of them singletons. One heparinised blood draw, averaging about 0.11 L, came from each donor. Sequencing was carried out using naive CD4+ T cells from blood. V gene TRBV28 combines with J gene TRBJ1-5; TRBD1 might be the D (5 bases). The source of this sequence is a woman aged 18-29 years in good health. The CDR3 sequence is CASSPLTANQPQHF. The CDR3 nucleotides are TGTGCCAGCAGTCCCCTGACAGCTAATCAGCCCCAGCATTTT.